The following is a T cell receptor beta chain sequence with its context. Its antigen is unidentified. This CDR3 is 14 amino acids long. In germline, CDR1 is SNHLY, CDR2 FYNNEI. V was pared by 1 base and J by 5 bases, with 11 bases between. The data derive from a study of cytomegalovirus exposure and HLA in healthy donors. General study findings and limits: Most TCR beta V segments were productive about 90% or about 30% of the time in an earlier analysis. There were several of the most significant clusters that appeared linked to common viral pathogens in a later analysis. Most TCR sequences showed up rarely, but some public TCRs showed up in many donors. An analysis that came later showed most CMV-associated TCR beta chains appearing HLA-restricted.

The PCR used 60 Vbeta and 13 Jbeta primers. TCRdb's table, derived via immunoSEQ multiplex PCR, lists solely in-frame clones and lacks some. This sample yields roughly 88,000 clones, of which about 80% are seen a single time; approximately 5.1% belongs to the top ten. The sequence was collected from a man younger than 40 in good health and CMV-seropositive. The rearrangement joins TRBV2 to TRBJ1-2, with D perhaps matching TRBD1 (6 bases). Sequenced material: PBMCs. The CDR3 DNA reads as TGTGCCAGCAGTGAAGGGGGGCAGGGTTATGGCTACACCTTC. Translation gives CASSEGGQGYGYTF. Full variable domain (missing parts from reference TRBV2 and TRBJ1-2): EPEVTQTPSHQVTQMGQEVILRCVPISNHLYFYWYRQILGQKVEFLVSFYNNEISEKSEIFDDQFSVERPDGSNFTLKIRSTKLEDSAMYFCASSEGGQGYGYTFGSGTRLTVV.